This TCR beta chain was identified in a study of T-cell reconstitution after alpha-beta-depleted transplantation in children. This clonotype showed up many times. TCRbeta library construction was performed incorporating unique molecular identifiers. TCRdb redid the calling of the PCR reads with MiXCR, one entry per CDR3 protein. The repertoire holds around 87,000 distinct CDR3 sequences, roughly 8.3% seen once, with 5.5% to 8% in the top ten. The germline gives CDR1 SGHAT, CDR2 FQNNGV. This CDR3 region has 15 residues. V dropped 3 bases and J dropped 5 bases, with 13 bases sitting between them. The TCR was taken from a human donor who donated a stem cell graft to a child with congenital amegakaryocytic thrombocytopenia. The sample in question was PBMCs from the stem cell graft donor, obtained from the stem cell graft. This sequence joins TRBV11-2 and TRBJ1-4, with D hard to call. The CDR3 region has the DNA TGTGCCAGCAGCTTCGGTAGCCTTCGGAATGAAAAACTGTTTTTT. This translates into CASSFGSLRNEKLFF.